This is a list of T cell receptor beta chains from one sample in a study of cytomegalovirus exposure and HLA in healthy donors. Produced via immunoSEQ multiplex PCR; TCRdb's table is partial and in-frame only. The data show roughly 100,000 clones, around 76% seen once. Sequenced material: PBMCs. Every receptor here comes from a man aged 35 to 55 in good health and CMV-seropositive. The CDR3 runs from the conserved cysteine through the conserved F or W. Each record gives: CDR3 DNA, CDR3 protein, clone size, CDR3 length, D gene, V gene, J gene. A D gene is named only where the DNA matches it firmly. Some rows have no size entry. The others give once, few or many, or a class for an expanded clone.

DNA: TGTGCCAGCAGCGTAGCCCCGCAGGGTACACCTCAAGAGACCCAGTACTTC; CDR3: CASSVAPQGTPQETQYF; size: .; length: 17; D: .; V: TRBV9; J: TRBJ2-5
DNA: TGCGCCAGCAGCCCCGCCCAGGGCAATCGGGAGACCCAGTACTTC; CDR3: CASSPAQGNRETQYF; size: .; length: 15; D: .; V: TRBV5-1; J: TRBJ2-5
DNA: TGTGCCAGCAGCTCCCCAACAGCGGGGGCCAGCACAGATACGCAGTATTTT; CDR3: CASSSPTAGASTDTQYF; size: .; length: 17; D: TRBD2; V: TRBV7-3; J: TRBJ2-3
DNA: TGCGCCAGCAGCGCCCGAGGAACAGGGCCGAGCACTGAAGCTTTCTTT; CDR3: CASSARGTGPSTEAFF; size: .; length: 16; D: .; V: TRBV4-1; J: TRBJ1-1
DNA: TGTGCCAGCAGCTTGGACAGGGGGTTTGAAAAACTGTTTTTT; CDR3: CASSLDRGFEKLFF; size: .; length: 14; D: TRBD1; V: TRBV7-8; J: TRBJ1-4
DNA: TGCGCCAGCAGCCAAGATCTGACAGGCGGCGGCTACACCTTC; CDR3: CASSQDLTGGGYTF; size: .; length: 14; D: .; V: TRBV4-1; J: TRBJ1-2
DNA: TGCGCCAGCAGCTTGGGTTCGACAGGGCCCTCAGAGACCCAGTACTTC; CDR3: CASSLGSTGPSETQYF; size: few; length: 16; D: TRBD1; V: TRBV5-1; J: TRBJ2-5
DNA: TGTGCCAGCAGCTTAGAGGGGGCCCCAGGGCGAGAGACCCAGTACTTC; CDR3: CASSLEGAPGRETQYF; size: once; length: 16; D: TRBD1; V: TRBV7-8; J: TRBJ2-5
DNA: TGTGCCAGCAGTGCAGGGGTGGGTGGCTACACCTTC; CDR3: CASSAGVGGYTF; size: .; length: 12; D: .; V: TRBV27; J: TRBJ1-2
DNA: TGTGCCAGCAGCCAGCCTCGGGACAGCTCTGGAAACACCATATATTTT; CDR3: CASSQPRDSSGNTIYF; size: .; length: 16; D: TRBD1; V: TRBV7-9; J: TRBJ1-3